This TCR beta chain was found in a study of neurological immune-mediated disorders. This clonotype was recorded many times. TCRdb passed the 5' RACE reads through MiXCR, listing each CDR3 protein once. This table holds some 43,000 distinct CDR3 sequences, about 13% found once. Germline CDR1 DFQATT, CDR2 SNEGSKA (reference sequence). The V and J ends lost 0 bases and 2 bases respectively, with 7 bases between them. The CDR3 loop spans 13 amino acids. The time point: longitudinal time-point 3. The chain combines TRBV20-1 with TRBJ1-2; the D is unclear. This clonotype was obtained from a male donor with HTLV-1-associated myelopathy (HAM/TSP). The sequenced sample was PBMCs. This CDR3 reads CSARDNRNYGYTF. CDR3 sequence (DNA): TGCAGTGCTAGAGACAACAGAAACTATGGCTACACCTTC.